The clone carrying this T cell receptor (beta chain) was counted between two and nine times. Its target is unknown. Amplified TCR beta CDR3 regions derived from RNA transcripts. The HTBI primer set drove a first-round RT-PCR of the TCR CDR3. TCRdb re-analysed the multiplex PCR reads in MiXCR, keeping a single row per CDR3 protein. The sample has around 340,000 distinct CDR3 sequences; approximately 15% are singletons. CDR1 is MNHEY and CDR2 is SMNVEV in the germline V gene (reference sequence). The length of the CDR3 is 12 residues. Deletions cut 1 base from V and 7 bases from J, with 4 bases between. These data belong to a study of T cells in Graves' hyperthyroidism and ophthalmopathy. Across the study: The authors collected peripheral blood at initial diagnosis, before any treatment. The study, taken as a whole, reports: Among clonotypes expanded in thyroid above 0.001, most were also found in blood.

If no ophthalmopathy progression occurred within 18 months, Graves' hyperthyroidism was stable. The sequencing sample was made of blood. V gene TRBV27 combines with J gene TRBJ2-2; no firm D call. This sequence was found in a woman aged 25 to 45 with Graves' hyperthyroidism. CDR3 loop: CASSLWGGELFF. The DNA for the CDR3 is TGTGCCAGCAGTTTATGGGGCGGGGAGCTGTTTTTT.